The sequence of this T cell receptor beta chain was determined in a study of blood T cells in healthy people across ages. Alongside a J-beta primer mix, a sample-barcoded 5' primer served in a second PCR lasting about 7 to 11 cycles. Via MiXCR, TCRdb re-called the 5' RACE reads, giving one row per CDR3 protein. The sample has about 1,400,000 distinct CDR3 sequences; around 55% are singletons. CDR1 SGHRS and CDR2 YFSETQ come from the germline V gene. V lost 4 bases and J lost 2; bases outside the gene matches: 6. The CDR3 extends over 16 amino acids. The clonotype was recovered from a man aged 18 to 29 in good health. Sequencing was carried out using blood. The rearrangement links TRBV5-1 to TRBJ1-3; 10 bases align to TRBD1. CDR3 loop: CASSLGQGKAGNTIYF. CDR3 sequence (DNA): TGCGCCAGCAGCCTGGGACAGGGGAAAGCTGGAAACACCATATATTTT.